This T cell receptor beta chain was recorded in a study of cytomegalovirus exposure and HLA in healthy donors. Study-wide results and caveats: Later analysis identified a missense DCLRE1C variant that was linked to TCR beta V- and J-gene trimming.

The CDR3 has 15 residues. The V end lost 1 base, the J end lost 10 bases, and 19 bases lay between the germline ends. The V gene's germline CDR1 is SGHAT and CDR2 FQNNGV. Of note for this clone: Antigen unknown.

Both 60 Vbeta primers and 13 Jbeta primers went into the PCR. Clones were read by immunoSEQ multiplex PCR, and TCRdb kept only the in-frame ones, dropping some. The sample consists of 100,000 to 150,000 clones, approximately 80% of them appearing once. The TCR comes from a man aged 25-45 years in good health and CMV-seropositive. This sequence joins TRBV11-2 and TRBJ1-2; D possibly corresponds to TRBD1 (5 bases). Source material: PBMCs. CDR3 nucleotide sequence: TGTGCCAGCAGCTTAGTCCGGAGCCAGGGCAGGACCTACACCTTC. The encoded protein is CASSLVRSQGRTYTF.